The rows below give T cell receptor beta chains drawn from one sample of a study of blood T cell repertoires in COVID-19. Profiled with immunoSEQ multiplex PCR; TCRdb holds only in-frame clones, not every one. The repertoire includes under 200,000 clones, roughly 90% of them detected once, and 0.45% to 0.65% sits in the top ten. The sample was peripheral blood. These receptors were obtained from a man aged 50 or older with acute or convalescent COVID-19. The CDR3 runs from the conserved cysteine through the conserved F or W. The order of the fields is clone size, V gene, D gene, J gene, CDR3 protein, CDR3 DNA. A D gene is named only where the DNA matches it firmly. A row's size may be missing; if present it is once, few, many or a size class.

.,TRBV27,TRBD1,TRBJ2-1,CASSSLQGAGEQFF,TGTGCCAGCAGTTCCCTACAGGGGGCCGGAGAGCAGTTCTTC
few,TRBV18,TRBD1,TRBJ1-5,CASSSGQGENFRHF,TGTGCCAGCTCGTCGGGACAGGGTGAAAATTTTCGGCATTTT
.,TRBV30,TRBD1,TRBJ2-1,CAWRRQGAHNEQFF,TGTGCCTGGAGGAGGCAGGGGGCCCACAATGAGCAGTTCTTC
.,TRBV27,TRBD1,TRBJ2-3,CASGGTGEDTQYF,TGTGCCAGCGGGGGGACAGGGGAAGATACGCAGTATTTT
.,TRBV6-2/TRBV6-3,.,TRBJ1-1,CASSYLANTEAFF,TGTGCCAGCAGTTATCTGGCGAACACTGAAGCTTTCTTT
once,TRBV27,TRBD1,TRBJ1-2,CASSSATGAYRYTF,TGTGCCAGCAGTTCCGCGACAGGGGCTTATCGCTACACCTTC
.,TRBV5-1,TRBD2,TRBJ2-3,CASTLNAGGLTDTQYF,TGCGCCAGCACCCTGAATGCGGGGGGCCTCACAGATACGCAGTATTTT
.,TRBV3-1/TRBV3-2,TRBD2,TRBJ2-5,CASSQDTKAGFGTSLRGTQYF,TGTGCCAGCAGCCAAGACACAAAAGCGGGTTTCGGGACTAGCCTGAGGGGGACCCAGTACTTC
.,TRBV2,TRBD1,TRBJ1-2,CASTPGQTYYGYTF,TGTGCCAGCACCCCGGGACAGACATACTATGGCTACACCTTC
.,TRBV4-2,TRBD2,TRBJ2-1,CASSPTSSGGTSNEQFF,TGTGCCAGCAGTCCGACGTCTAGCGGGGGGACGAGCAATGAGCAGTTCTTC
.,TRBV10-3,.,TRBJ1-3,CAISSGEHVGNTIYF,TGTGCCATCAGTTCCGGGGAGCACGTGGGAAACACCATATATTTT
.,TRBV28,.,TRBJ1-2,CATQANNYGYTF,TGTGCCACCCAGGCCAATAACTATGGCTACACCTTC
.,TRBV7-6,TRBD2,TRBJ2-1,CASSSSRGSSYNEQFF,TGTGCCAGCAGCTCCTCGCGGGGGAGCTCCTACAATGAGCAGTTCTTC
once,TRBV27,.,TRBJ2-2,CASSQDRRRYTGELFF,TGTGCCAGCAGTCAAGACAGGCGTCGGTACACCGGGGAGCTGTTTTTT
.,TRBV28,TRBD1,TRBJ1-2,CASSPPDRGLSDYGYTF,TGTGCCAGCAGTCCTCCTGACAGGGGATTATCCGACTATGGCTACACCTTC
.,TRBV15,.,TRBJ2-1,CATSTTGLPNEQFF,TGTGCCACCAGCACAACAGGGCTACCTAATGAGCAGTTCTTC
.,TRBV4-1,TRBD2,TRBJ2-3,CASSQRAGGQNTDTQYF,TGCGCCAGCAGCCAACGAGCGGGGGGGCAAAACACAGATACGCAGTATTTT
.,TRBV5-1,TRBD1,TRBJ1-1,CASSLAGTGVLTEAFF,TGCGCCAGCAGCTTGGCCGGGACAGGGGTATTGACTGAAGCTTTCTTT
few,TRBV2,.,TRBJ2-2,CASQASGELFF,TGTGCCAGCCAGGCCTCCGGGGAGCTGTTTTTT
.,TRBV6-2/TRBV6-3,.,TRBJ2-2,CASSYSRGNTGELFF,TGTGCCAGCAGTTACTCGCGGGGGAACACCGGGGAGCTGTTTTTT
.,TRBV19,.,TRBJ1-5,CASSPRDSFNQPQHF,TGTGCCAGTAGTCCCCGGGACTCCTTTAATCAGCCCCAGCATTTT
.,TRBV3-1/TRBV3-2,TRBD1,TRBJ2-7,CASSQDSTGGYYEQYF,TGTGCCAGCAGCCAAGATAGCACAGGGGGTTACTACGAGCAGTACTTC
.,TRBV29-1,.,TRBJ1-4,CSMRHSANEKLFF,TGCAGCATGCGACATTCGGCTAATGAAAAACTGTTTTTT
.,TRBV10-3,TRBD2,TRBJ2-3,CAISGGLAGGMGDTQYF,TGTGCCATCAGTGGAGGACTAGCGGGGGGTATGGGGGATACGCAGTATTTT
.,TRBV3-1/TRBV3-2,.,TRBJ1-4,CASSLLGGPQGYEKLFF,TGTGCCAGCAGCCTCCTCGGAGGGCCCCAAGGGTATGAAAAACTGTTTTTT
few,TRBV29-1,TRBD2,TRBJ2-5,CSVEKAGASETQYF,TGCAGCGTTGAAAAGGCGGGAGCTTCAGAGACCCAGTACTTC
.,TRBV7-8,TRBD2,TRBJ2-3,CASTRSGGDTDTQYF,TGTGCCAGCACCCGTAGCGGGGGAGACACAGATACGCAGTATTTT
.,TRBV27,.,TRBJ2-7,CASSLSYRGSYEQYF,TGTGCCAGCAGTTTATCGTATCGCGGCTCCTACGAGCAGTACTTC
few,TRBV7-9,.,TRBJ1-1,CASSLAPGARTEAFF,TGTGCCAGCAGCTTAGCCCCCGGCGCTAGAACAGAAGCTTTCTTT
.,TRBV7-2,TRBD1,TRBJ1-1,CASSPQGGGTEAFF,TGTGCCAGCAGCCCCCAGGGGGGTGGCACTGAAGCTTTCTTT
.,TRBV7-2,.,TRBJ1-3,CASSLTTAGNTIYF,TGTGCCAGCAGCTTAACGACAGCCGGAAACACCATATATTTT
.,TRBV20-1,.,TRBJ1-2,CSARGSYGYTF,TGCAGTGCCCGAGGCAGCTATGGCTACACCTTC
.,TRBV9,.,TRBJ2-1,CASSARTAYNEQFF,TGTGCCAGCAGCGCGAGGACAGCCTACAATGAGCAGTTCTTC
.,TRBV5-1,.,TRBJ1-5,CASSLVQGDQPQHF,TGCGCCAGCAGCTTGGTACAGGGTGATCAGCCCCAGCATTTT
.,TRBV9,.,TRBJ1-2,CASSVAQVVGYYGYTF,TGTGCCAGCAGCGTAGCCCAGGTGGTGGGTTACTATGGCTACACCTTC
few,TRBV19,.,TRBJ1-5,CASSIPAGTNQPQHF,TGTGCCAGTAGTATCCCGGCAGGCACAAATCAGCCCCAGCATTTT
.,TRBV7-6,TRBD1,TRBJ1-1,CASSLGDRGNTEAFF,TGTGCCAGCAGCTTAGGGGACAGGGGCAACACTGAAGCTTTCTTT
.,TRBV11-2,.,TRBJ1-1,CASSKQKNTEAFF,TGTGCCAGCAGCAAACAGAAGAACACTGAAGCTTTCTTT
.,TRBV4-1,TRBD1,TRBJ2-1,CASSGRTGLGNNEQFF,TGCGCCAGCAGCGGACGGACAGGGCTAGGGAACAATGAGCAGTTCTTC
few,TRBV19,.,TRBJ2-3,CASSITRGGSRDTQYF,TGTGCCAGTAGTATAACGAGGGGGGGCTCTAGAGATACGCAGTATTTT
.,TRBV6-6,.,TRBJ1-1,CASSNRAQNTEAFF,TGTGCCAGCAGTAACAGGGCTCAGAACACTGAAGCTTTCTTT
.,TRBV6-6,TRBD1,TRBJ1-5,CASSLNGQGASNQPQHF,TGTGCCAGCAGTCTAAACGGACAGGGGGCCAGCAATCAGCCCCAGCATTTT
.,TRBV28,TRBD1,TRBJ1-2,CASSLAGQGALRF,TGTGCCAGCAGTTTAGCGGGACAGGGGGCCCTTCGCTTC
.,TRBV7-2,TRBD1,TRBJ1-4,CASSLEKGQGTNEKLFF,TGTGCCAGCAGCTTAGAGAAGGGACAGGGAACTAATGAAAAACTGTTTTTT
.,TRBV23-1,.,TRBJ2-5,CASSQSRETQYF,TGCGCCAGCAGTCAATCTCGGGAGACCCAGTACTTC
.,TRBV27,TRBD1,TRBJ1-6,CASSLSGTANSPLHF,TGTGCCAGCAGTTTATCTGGGACAGCAAATTCACCCCTCCACTTT
.,TRBV2,TRBD2,TRBJ2-1,CASSEGKLAGTQGQFF,TGTGCCAGCAGTGAAGGTAAACTAGCGGGGACCCAGGGGCAGTTCTTC
.,TRBV5-5,.,TRBJ1-4,CASSPNILQGLFF,TGTGCCAGCAGCCCTAACATTCTACAGGGCCTGTTTTTT
.,TRBV29-1,.,TRBJ1-1,CSVVMTGTEAFF,TGCAGCGTTGTAATGACAGGCACTGAAGCTTTCTTT
.,TRBV29-1,TRBD2,TRBJ2-3,CSVDELAGATSTDTQYF,TGCAGCGTTGATGAACTAGCGGGGGCTACTAGCACAGATACGCAGTATTTT
few,TRBV5-1,.,TRBJ1-3,CASSPTGLGNTIYF,TGCGCCAGCAGCCCTACAGGGCTCGGAAACACCATATATTTT
.,TRBV7-3,TRBD2,TRBJ2-3,CASSLAGGTHTQYF,TGTGCCAGCAGCTTAGCGGGGGGGACGCATACGCAGTATTTT
.,TRBV6-5,TRBD1,TRBJ1-5,CASGINRGPGQPQHF,TGTGCCAGCGGTATTAACAGGGGGCCTGGGCAGCCCCAGCATTTT